A selection of T cell receptor beta chains follows, all from one sample in a study of T cell therapy after organ transplantation. These receptors have no known antigen. Clones were sequenced by immunoSEQ multiplex PCR, and TCRdb holds only the in-frame ones, with some missing. Here the sample spans about 21,000 clones, 84% being singletons. This specimen consisted of CD8+ T cells from blood, obtained after autologous CMV-specific T cell therapy. These receptors were taken from a human patient who had received a solid organ transplant and had CMV disease. Some T cells may possibly be graft donor cells. The CDR3 runs from the conserved cysteine through the conserved F or W. D genes are given only for firm matches. For some rows the clone size is stated as once, few or many, or as a class when expanded; others skip it.

v_call: TRBV11-2; clone_size: .; j_call: TRBJ2-7; d_call: .; cdr3_aa: CASSLWGRGPDEQYF; cdr3_nt: TGTGCCAGCAGCTTATGGGGGAGGGGGCCGGACGAGCAGTACTTC
v_call: TRBV6-6; clone_size: .; j_call: TRBJ2-5; d_call: TRBD1; cdr3_aa: CASSYVQGAQETQYF; cdr3_nt: TGTGCCAGCAGTTACGTCCAGGGGGCCCAAGAGACCCAGTACTTC
v_call: TRBV27; clone_size: .; j_call: TRBJ1-5; d_call: .; cdr3_aa: CASSLGVDQPQHF; cdr3_nt: TGTGCCAGCAGTTTGGGGGTAGATCAGCCCCAGCATTTT
v_call: TRBV6-5; clone_size: .; j_call: TRBJ1-6; d_call: .; cdr3_aa: CASSYADSPNSPLHF; cdr3_nt: TGTGCCAGCAGTTACGCGGACAGCCCTAATTCACCCCTCCACTTT
v_call: TRBV4-3; clone_size: .; j_call: TRBJ1-6; d_call: .; cdr3_aa: CASSQDSSDSSYNSPLHF; cdr3_nt: TGCGCCAGCAGCCAAGATTCTTCCGATAGCTCCTATAATTCACCCCTCCACTTT
v_call: TRBV6-5; clone_size: .; j_call: TRBJ2-3; d_call: .; cdr3_aa: CASSPVQGSTDTQYF; cdr3_nt: TGTGCCAGCAGCCCGGTGCAGGGGTCGACAGATACGCAGTATTTT
v_call: TRBV6-5; clone_size: .; j_call: TRBJ2-7; d_call: .; cdr3_aa: CASSRTASYEQYF; cdr3_nt: TGTGCCAGCAGCAGGACAGCCTCCTACGAGCAGTACTTC
v_call: TRBV19; clone_size: .; j_call: TRBJ1-1; d_call: .; cdr3_aa: CASRRGYTEAFF; cdr3_nt: TGTGCCAGTAGGCGGGGCTACACTGAAGCTTTCTTT
v_call: TRBV19; clone_size: .; j_call: TRBJ1-5; d_call: .; cdr3_aa: CASRWGLQPQHF; cdr3_nt: TGTGCCAGTCGTTGGGGGCTACAGCCCCAGCATTTT
v_call: TRBV27; clone_size: .; j_call: TRBJ2-1; d_call: TRBD2; cdr3_aa: CASSGLAGGYNEQFF; cdr3_nt: TGTGCCAGCTCGGGACTAGCGGGAGGGTACAATGAGCAGTTCTTC
v_call: TRBV9; clone_size: .; j_call: TRBJ2-1; d_call: TRBD2; cdr3_aa: CASSVSGGYNEQFF; cdr3_nt: TGTGCCAGCAGCGTTAGCGGGGGCTACAATGAGCAGTTCTTC
v_call: TRBV7-4; clone_size: many; j_call: TRBJ2-2; d_call: TRBD1; cdr3_aa: CASSRTGTVNTGELFF; cdr3_nt: TGTGCCAGCAGCCGTACCGGGACAGTGAACACCGGGGAGCTGTTTTTT
v_call: TRBV15; clone_size: .; j_call: TRBJ2-1; d_call: .; cdr3_aa: CATSWGGEQFF; cdr3_nt: TGTGCCACCAGCTGGGGCGGAGAGCAGTTCTTC
v_call: TRBV27; clone_size: .; j_call: TRBJ2-5; d_call: .; cdr3_aa: CASSRGGTQYF; cdr3_nt: TGTGCCAGCAGTAGGGGGGGGACCCAGTACTTC
v_call: TRBV7-6; clone_size: .; j_call: TRBJ1-1; d_call: .; cdr3_aa: CASSLEEGVTTEAFF; cdr3_nt: TGTGCCAGCAGCTTAGAAGAGGGAGTGACCACTGAAGCTTTCTTT
v_call: TRBV19; clone_size: few; j_call: TRBJ1-5; d_call: TRBD1; cdr3_aa: CASDGTGWNQPQHF; cdr3_nt: TGTGCCAGCGACGGGACAGGGTGGAATCAGCCCCAGCATTTT
v_call: TRBV7-8; clone_size: .; j_call: TRBJ1-1; d_call: TRBD1; cdr3_aa: CASSLGQKVSAAFF; cdr3_nt: TGTGCCAGCAGTCTGGGACAGAAAGTATCCGCAGCTTTCTTT
v_call: TRBV9; clone_size: .; j_call: TRBJ2-2; d_call: TRBD1; cdr3_aa: CASSYRGPGGELFF; cdr3_nt: TGTGCCAGCTCATACAGGGGGCCGGGCGGGGAGCTGTTTTTT
v_call: TRBV4-1; clone_size: .; j_call: TRBJ2-3; d_call: .; cdr3_aa: CASSPKDVYLDTQYF; cdr3_nt: TGCGCCAGCAGCCCCAAGGATGTATACTTGGATACGCAGTATTTT
v_call: TRBV4-3; clone_size: .; j_call: TRBJ2-7; d_call: TRBD2; cdr3_aa: CASSQGLAGETYEQYF; cdr3_nt: TGCGCCAGCAGCCAGGGACTAGCGGGAGAGACCTACGAGCAGTACTTC
v_call: TRBV6-5; clone_size: hyperexpanded; j_call: TRBJ2-7; d_call: .; cdr3_aa: CASSYGAYSYEQYF; cdr3_nt: TGTGCCAGCAGCTACGGGGCTTACTCCTACGAGCAGTACTTC
v_call: TRBV9; clone_size: .; j_call: TRBJ2-5; d_call: TRBD1; cdr3_aa: CASSAWDSQQTQYF; cdr3_nt: TGTGCCAGCAGCGCCTGGGACAGTCAACAGACCCAGTACTTC
v_call: TRBV6-1; clone_size: few; j_call: TRBJ1-5; d_call: .; cdr3_aa: CASRLDSWDQPQHF; cdr3_nt: TGTGCCAGCAGACTCGACAGTTGGGATCAGCCCCAGCATTTT